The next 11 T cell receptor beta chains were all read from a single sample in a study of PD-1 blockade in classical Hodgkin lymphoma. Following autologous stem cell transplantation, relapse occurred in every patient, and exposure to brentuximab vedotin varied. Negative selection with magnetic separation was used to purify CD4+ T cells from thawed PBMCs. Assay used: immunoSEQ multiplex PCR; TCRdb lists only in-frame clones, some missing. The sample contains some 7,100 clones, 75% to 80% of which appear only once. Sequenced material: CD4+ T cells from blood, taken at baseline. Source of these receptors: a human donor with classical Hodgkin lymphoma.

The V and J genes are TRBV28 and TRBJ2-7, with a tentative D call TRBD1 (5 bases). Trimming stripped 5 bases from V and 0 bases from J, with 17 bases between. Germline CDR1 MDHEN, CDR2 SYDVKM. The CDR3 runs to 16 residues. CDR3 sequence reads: CASSTWTLDHSYEQYF. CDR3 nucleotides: TGTGCCAGCAGTACATGGACACTTGATCACTCCTACGAGCAGTACTTC.

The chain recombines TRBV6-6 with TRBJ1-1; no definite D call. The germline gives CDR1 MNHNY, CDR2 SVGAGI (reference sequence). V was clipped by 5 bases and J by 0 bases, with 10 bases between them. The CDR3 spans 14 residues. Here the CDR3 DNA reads TGTGCCAGCAGTCAACCGGGCCTGAACACTGAAGCTTTCTTT. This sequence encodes CASSQPGLNTEAFF.

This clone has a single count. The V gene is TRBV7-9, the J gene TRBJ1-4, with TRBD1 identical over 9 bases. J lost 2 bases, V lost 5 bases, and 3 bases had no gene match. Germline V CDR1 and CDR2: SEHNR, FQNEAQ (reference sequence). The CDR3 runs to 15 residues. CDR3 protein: CASSHTGGTNEKLFF. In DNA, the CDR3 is TGTGCCAGCAGCCATACAGGGGGCACTAATGAAAAACTGTTTTTT.

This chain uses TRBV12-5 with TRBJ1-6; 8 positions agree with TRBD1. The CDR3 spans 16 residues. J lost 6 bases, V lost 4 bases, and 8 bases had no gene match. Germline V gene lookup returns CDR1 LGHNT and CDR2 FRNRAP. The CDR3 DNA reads TGTGCTAGTGGTTCGCCGACAGGGGTCCTTAATTCACCCCTCCACTTT. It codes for CASGSPTGVLNSPLHF. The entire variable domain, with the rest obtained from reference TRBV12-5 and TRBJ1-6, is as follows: DARVTQTPRHKVTEMGQEVTMRCQPILGHNTVFWYRQTMMQGLELLAYFRNRAPLDDSGMPKDRFSAEMPDATLATLKIQPSEPRDSAVYFCASGSPTGVLNSPLHFGNGTRLTVT.

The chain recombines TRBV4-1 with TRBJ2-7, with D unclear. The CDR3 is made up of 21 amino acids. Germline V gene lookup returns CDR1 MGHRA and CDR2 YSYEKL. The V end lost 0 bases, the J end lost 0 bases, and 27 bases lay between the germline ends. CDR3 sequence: CASSQDTLHLIGSAVSYEQYF. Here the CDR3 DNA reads TGCGCCAGCAGCCAAGACACACTTCACCTAATAGGTTCCGCGGTCTCCTACGAGCAGTACTTC.

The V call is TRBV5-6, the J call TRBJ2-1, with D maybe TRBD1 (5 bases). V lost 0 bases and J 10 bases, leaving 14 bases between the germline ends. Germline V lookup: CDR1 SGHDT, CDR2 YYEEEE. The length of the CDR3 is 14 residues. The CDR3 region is CASSLGRAHDEQFF. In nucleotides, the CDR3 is TGTGCCAGCAGCTTGGGCAGGGCCCATGACGAGCAGTTCTTC.

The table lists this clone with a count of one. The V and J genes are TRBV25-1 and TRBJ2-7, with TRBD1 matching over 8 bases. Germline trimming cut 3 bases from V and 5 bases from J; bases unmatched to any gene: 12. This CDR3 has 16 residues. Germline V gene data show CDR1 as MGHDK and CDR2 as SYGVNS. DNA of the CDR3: TGTGCCAGCAGTGATCTCGGACAGGGAAAGAGCCACGAGCAGTACTTC. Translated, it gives CASSDLGQGKSHEQYF.

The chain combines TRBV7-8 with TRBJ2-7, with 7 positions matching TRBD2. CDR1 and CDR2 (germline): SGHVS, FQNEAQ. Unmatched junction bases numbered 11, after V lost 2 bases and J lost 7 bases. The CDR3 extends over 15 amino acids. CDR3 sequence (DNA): TGTGCCAGCAGCTTAATCGCGGGAGTGGTTCTTGAGCAGTACTTC. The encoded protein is CASSLIAGVVLEQYF. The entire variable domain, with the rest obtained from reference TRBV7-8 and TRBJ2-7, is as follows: GAGVSQSPRYKVAKRGQDVALRCDPISGHVSLFWYQQALGQGPEFLTYFQNEAQLDKSGLPSDRFFAERPEGSVSTLKIQRTQQEDSAVYLCASSLIAGVVLEQYFGPGTRLTVT.

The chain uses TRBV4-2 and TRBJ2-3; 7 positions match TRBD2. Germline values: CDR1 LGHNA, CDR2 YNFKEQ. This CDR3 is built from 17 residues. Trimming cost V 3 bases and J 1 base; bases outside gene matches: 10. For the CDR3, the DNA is TGTGCCAGCAGCCAGGGTTCTAGCGGAGGCCGCACAGATACGCAGTATTTT. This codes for CASSQGSSGGRTDTQYF.

Here the CDR3 DNA reads TGTGCCAGCACCATTTCACAGTCCTACGAGCAGTACTTC. It codes for CASTISQSYEQYF. This chain connects TRBV28 to TRBJ2-7; D unclear. The CDR3 loop spans 13 amino acids. In germline, CDR1 is MDHEN, CDR2 SYDVKM. With 7 bases removed from V and 1 base from J, the gap between germline ends came to 11 bases.

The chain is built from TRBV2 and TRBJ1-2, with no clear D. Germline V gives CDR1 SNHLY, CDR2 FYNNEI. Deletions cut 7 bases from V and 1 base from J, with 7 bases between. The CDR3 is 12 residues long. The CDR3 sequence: CASKEDNYGYTF. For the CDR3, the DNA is TGTGCCAGCAAGGAGGATAACTATGGCTACACCTTC.